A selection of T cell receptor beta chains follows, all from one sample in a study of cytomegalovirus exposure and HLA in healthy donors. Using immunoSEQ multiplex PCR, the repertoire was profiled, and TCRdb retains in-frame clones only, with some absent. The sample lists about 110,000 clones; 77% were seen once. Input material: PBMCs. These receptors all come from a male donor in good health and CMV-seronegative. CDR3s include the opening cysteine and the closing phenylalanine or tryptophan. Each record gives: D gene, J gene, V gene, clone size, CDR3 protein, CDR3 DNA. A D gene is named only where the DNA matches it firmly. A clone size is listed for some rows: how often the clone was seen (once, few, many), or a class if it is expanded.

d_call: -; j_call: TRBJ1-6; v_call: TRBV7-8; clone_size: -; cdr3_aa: CASSLVDSPNSPLHF; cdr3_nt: TGTGCCAGCAGCTTAGTGGACAGCCCTAATTCACCCCTCCACTTT
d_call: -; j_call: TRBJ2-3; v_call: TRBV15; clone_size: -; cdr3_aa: CATSRDSALKQKDTDTQYF; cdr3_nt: TGTGCCACCAGCAGAGATAGCGCCCTCAAACAAAAAGACACAGATACGCAGTATTTT
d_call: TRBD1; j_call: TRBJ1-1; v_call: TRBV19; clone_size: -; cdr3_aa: CASSIGADRVDTEAFF; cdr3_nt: TGTGCCAGTAGTATAGGAGCGGACAGGGTGGACACTGAAGCTTTCTTT
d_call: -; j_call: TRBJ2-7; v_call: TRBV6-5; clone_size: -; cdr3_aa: CASSSGETQYF; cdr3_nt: TGTGCCAGCAGTTCGGGAGAAACGCAGTACTTC
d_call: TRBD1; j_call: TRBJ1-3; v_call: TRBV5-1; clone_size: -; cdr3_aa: CASSSAGGRNTIYF; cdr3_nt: TGCGCCAGCAGCTCCGCAGGGGGTAGAAACACCATATATTTT
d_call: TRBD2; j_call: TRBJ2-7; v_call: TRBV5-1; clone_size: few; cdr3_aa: CASSKTSGPTYEQYF; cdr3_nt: TGCGCCAGCAGCAAGACTAGCGGCCCCACCTACGAGCAGTACTTC
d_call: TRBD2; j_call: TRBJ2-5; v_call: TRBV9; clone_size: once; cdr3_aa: CASSVLAGGFQETQYF; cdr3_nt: TGTGCCAGCAGCGTGCTAGCGGGAGGTTTCCAAGAGACCCAGTACTTC
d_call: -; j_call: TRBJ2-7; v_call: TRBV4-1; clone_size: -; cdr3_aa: CASSQAFAASYEQYF; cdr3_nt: TGCGCCAGCAGCCAAGCGTTCGCGGCCAGCTACGAGCAGTACTTC
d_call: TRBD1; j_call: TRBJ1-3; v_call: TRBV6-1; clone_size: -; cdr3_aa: CASSEGGTGGYTIYF; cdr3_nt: TGTGCCAGCAGTGAAGGTGGGACAGGGGGATACACCATATATTTT
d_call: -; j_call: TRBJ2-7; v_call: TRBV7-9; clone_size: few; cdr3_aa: CASSSRRDLREPPYEQYF; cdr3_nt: TGTGCCAGCAGCAGCAGGCGGGATCTTCGAGAGCCTCCCTACGAGCAGTACTTC
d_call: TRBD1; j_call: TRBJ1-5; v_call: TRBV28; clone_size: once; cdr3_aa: CASSSWTGRGNQPQHF; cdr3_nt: TGTGCCAGCAGTTCCTGGACAGGCAGGGGCAATCAGCCCCAGCATTTT
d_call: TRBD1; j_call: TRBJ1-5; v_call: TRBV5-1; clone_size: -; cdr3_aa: CASSQGQGNQPQHF; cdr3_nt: TGCGCCAGCAGCCAGGGACAGGGCAATCAGCCCCAGCATTTT
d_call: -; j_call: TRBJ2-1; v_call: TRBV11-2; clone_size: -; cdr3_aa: CASSSLSGRARNEQFF; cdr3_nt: TGTGCCAGCAGCTCCTTGAGCGGAAGGGCCCGCAATGAGCAGTTCTTC
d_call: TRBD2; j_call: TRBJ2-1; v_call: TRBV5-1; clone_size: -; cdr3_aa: CASSPYSGLAGNEQFF; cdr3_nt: TGCGCCAGCAGCCCCTACTCGGGACTAGCGGGCAATGAGCAGTTCTTC
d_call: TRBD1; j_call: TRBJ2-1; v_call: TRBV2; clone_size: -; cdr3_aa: CASSPQGLAYNEQFF; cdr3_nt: TGTGCCAGCAGTCCACAGGGGCTCGCTTACAATGAGCAGTTCTTC
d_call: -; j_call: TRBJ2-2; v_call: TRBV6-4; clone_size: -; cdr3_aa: CASSESSDTGELFF; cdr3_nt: TGTGCCAGCAGTGAGTCTAGCGACACCGGGGAGCTGTTTTTT
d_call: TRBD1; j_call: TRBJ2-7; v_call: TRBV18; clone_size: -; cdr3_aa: CASSPSGQNYEQYF; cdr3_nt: TGTGCCAGCTCACCATCGGGACAGAACTACGAGCAGTACTTC
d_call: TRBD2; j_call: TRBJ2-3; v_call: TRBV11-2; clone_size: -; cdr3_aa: CASSFIAGGLDTQYF; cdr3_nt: TGTGCCAGCAGCTTTATAGCGGGAGGCCTAGATACGCAGTATTTT
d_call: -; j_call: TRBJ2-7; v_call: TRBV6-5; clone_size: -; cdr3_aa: CATHPGPPVREQYF; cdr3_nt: TGTGCCACACATCCGGGTCCTCCGGTTCGCGAGCAGTACTTC
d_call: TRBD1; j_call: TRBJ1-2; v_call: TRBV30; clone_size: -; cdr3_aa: CAWSVPDRGRYGYTF; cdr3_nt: TGTGCCTGGAGTGTACCAGACAGGGGCAGATATGGCTACACCTTC
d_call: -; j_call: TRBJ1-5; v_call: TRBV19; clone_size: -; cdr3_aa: CASRTVNQPQHF; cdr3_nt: TGTGCCAGTCGGACAGTCAATCAGCCCCAGCATTTT
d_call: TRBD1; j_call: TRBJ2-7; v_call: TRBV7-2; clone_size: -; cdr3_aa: CASNPQGAHEQYF; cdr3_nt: TGTGCCAGCAACCCACAGGGGGCCCACGAGCAGTACTTC